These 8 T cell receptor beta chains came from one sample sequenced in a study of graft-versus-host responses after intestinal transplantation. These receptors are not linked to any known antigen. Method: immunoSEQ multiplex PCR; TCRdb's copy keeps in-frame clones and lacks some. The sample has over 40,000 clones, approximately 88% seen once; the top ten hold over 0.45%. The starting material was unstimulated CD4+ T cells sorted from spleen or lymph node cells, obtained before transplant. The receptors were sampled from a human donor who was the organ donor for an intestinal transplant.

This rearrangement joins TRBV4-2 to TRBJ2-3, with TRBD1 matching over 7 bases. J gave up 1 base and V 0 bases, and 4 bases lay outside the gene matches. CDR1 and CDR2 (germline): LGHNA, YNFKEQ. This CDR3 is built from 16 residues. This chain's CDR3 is CASSQEVTGGTDTQYF. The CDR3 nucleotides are TGTGCCAGCAGCCAAGAGGTAACAGGGGGCACAGATACGCAGTATTTT.

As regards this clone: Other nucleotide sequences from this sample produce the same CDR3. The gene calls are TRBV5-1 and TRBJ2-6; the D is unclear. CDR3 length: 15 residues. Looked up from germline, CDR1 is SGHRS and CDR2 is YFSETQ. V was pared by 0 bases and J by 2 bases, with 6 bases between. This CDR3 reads CASSLGGAGANVLTF. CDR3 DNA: TGCGCCAGCAGCTTGGGTGGGGCTGGGGCCAACGTCCTGACTTTC.

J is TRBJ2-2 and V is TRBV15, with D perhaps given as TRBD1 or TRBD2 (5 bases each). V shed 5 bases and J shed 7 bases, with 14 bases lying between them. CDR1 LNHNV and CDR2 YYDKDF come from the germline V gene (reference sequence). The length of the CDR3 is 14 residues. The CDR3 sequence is CATSSHPGGGELFF. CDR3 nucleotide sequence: TGTGCCACCAGCTCTCACCCTGGGGGCGGGGAGCTGTTTTTT.

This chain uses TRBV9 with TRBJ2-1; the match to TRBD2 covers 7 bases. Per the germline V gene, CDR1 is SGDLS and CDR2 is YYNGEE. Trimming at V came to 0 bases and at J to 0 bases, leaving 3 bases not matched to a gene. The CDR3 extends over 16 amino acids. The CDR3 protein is CASSVGASGSYNEQFF. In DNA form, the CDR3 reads TGTGCCAGCAGCGTAGGGGCTAGCGGCTCCTACAATGAGCAGTTCTTC.

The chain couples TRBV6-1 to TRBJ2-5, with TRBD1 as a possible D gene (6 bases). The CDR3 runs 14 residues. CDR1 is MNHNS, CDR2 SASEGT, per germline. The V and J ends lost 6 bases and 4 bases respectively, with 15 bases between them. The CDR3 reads CASRTTGFTETQYF. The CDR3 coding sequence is TGTGCCAGCAGGACGACAGGATTTACAGAGACCCAGTACTTC.

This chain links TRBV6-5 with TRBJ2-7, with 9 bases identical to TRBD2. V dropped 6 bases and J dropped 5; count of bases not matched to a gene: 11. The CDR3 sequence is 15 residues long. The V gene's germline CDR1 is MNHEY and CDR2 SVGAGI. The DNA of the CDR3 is TGTGCCAGCAGGGGCCTAGGCGGGAGGGCCAACGAGCAGTACTTC. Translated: CASRGLGGRANEQYF.

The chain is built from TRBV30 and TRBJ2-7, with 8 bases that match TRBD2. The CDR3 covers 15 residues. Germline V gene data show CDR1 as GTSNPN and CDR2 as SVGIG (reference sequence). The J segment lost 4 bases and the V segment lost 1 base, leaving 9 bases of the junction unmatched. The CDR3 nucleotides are TGTGCCTGGAGTGGAGCGGGAGTTCTTTGGTACGAGCAGTACTTC. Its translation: CAWSGAGVLWYEQYF.

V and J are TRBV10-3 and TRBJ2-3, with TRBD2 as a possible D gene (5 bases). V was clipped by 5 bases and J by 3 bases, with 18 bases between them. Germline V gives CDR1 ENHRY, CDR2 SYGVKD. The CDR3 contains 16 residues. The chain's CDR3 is CAISQPTRGITDTQYF. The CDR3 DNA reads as TGTGCCATCAGTCAGCCTACACGAGGGATTACAGATACGCAGTATTTT.